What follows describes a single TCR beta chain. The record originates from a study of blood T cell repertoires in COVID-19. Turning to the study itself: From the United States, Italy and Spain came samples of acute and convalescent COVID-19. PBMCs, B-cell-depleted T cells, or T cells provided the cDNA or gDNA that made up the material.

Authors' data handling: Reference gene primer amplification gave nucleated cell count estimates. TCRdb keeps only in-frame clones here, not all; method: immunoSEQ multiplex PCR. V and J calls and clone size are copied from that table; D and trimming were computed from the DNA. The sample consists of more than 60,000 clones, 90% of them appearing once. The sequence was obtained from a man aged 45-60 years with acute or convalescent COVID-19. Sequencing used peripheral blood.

The DNA for the CDR3 is TGTGCCAGCAGAGGGCAGGGATGGGAAGTGAATACGCAGTATTTT. Its translation is CASRGQGWEVNTQYF. The chain links TRBV28 to TRBJ2-3; TRBD1 might be the D (5 bases). V lost 6 bases, J lost 7 bases, and 20 bases lay in between. Germline-derived CDR1 and CDR2 are MDHEN and SYDVKM. CDR3 size: 15 residues. The complete variable domain, with remaining parts taken from reference TRBV28 and TRBJ2-3, reads DVKVTQSSRYLVKRTGEKVFLECVQDMDHENMFWYRQDPGLGLRLIYFSYDVKMKEKGDIPEGYSVSREKKERFSLILESASTNQTSMYLCASRGQGWEVNTQYFGPGTRLTVL.